One sample yielded the 21 T cell receptor beta chains listed below, sequenced in a study of control samples from healthy donors and cancer patients. Sequencing was performed with immunoSEQ multiplex PCR; in TCRdb, only in-frame clones are kept and a portion is missing. The repertoire has around 200,000 clones, just under 95% of them found once; the top ten carry more than 1.3%. Sequencing used blood. Receptors originate from a man aged 50 to 60 in good health.

This chain joins TRBV6-5 and TRBJ1-1; a possible D gene is TRBD1 (5 bases). The CDR3 is 14 residues long. V lost 7 bases to trimming and J lost 5 bases, with 17 bases between them. The germline CDR1 and CDR2 sequences are MNHEY and SVGAGI. The chain's CDR3 is CASKGEWARTEAFF. The CDR3 bases are TGTGCCAGCAAAGGGGAGTGGGCTCGTACTGAAGCTTTCTTT.

The V call is TRBV19, the J call TRBJ1-1; TRBD1 agrees at 9 bases. Germline V CDR1 and CDR2: LNHDA, SQIVND (reference sequence). Losses at the gene ends were 5 bases for V and 10 bases for J; bases not matched to a gene: 14. CDR3 length: 15 residues. DNA of the CDR3: TGTGCCAGTAGTCCGCAGTCCCGGGACAGGGAACGAGCTTTCTTT. Translating it yields CASSPQSRDRERAFF.

The genes are TRBV2 and TRBJ2-5; 10 bases map to TRBD2. The CDR3 runs to 16 residues. The trim removed 2 bases at V and 1 base at J, leaving 4 bases unmatched. Looked up from germline, CDR1 is SNHLY and CDR2 is FYNNEI. The CDR3 protein is CASSERLAGAQETQYF. The CDR3 DNA follows: TGTGCCAGCAGTGAAAGGCTAGCGGGGGCCCAAGAGACCCAGTACTTC.

The chain recombines TRBV7-2 with TRBJ1-1; D is unresolved. Trimming removed 4 bases from V and 0 bases from J, with 9 bases in between. Per the germline V gene, CDR1 is SGHTA and CDR2 is FQGNSA. There are 14 residues in the CDR3. The CDR3 loop is CASSSDKLNTEAFF. The CDR3 nucleotides are TGTGCCAGCAGCTCTGATAAGTTGAACACTGAAGCTTTCTTT.

The V and J genes are TRBV7-2 and TRBJ2-1; 12 positions agree with TRBD2. Germline V gives CDR1 SGHTA, CDR2 FQGNSA. V lost 1 base to trimming and J lost 7 bases; unmatched junction nucleotides: 5. The CDR3 is 16 amino acids. The CDR3 DNA is TGTGCCAGCAGCTTAGGAGGACTAGCGGGGAATAATGAGCAGTTCTTC. Encoded protein: CASSLGGLAGNNEQFF.

The gene calls are TRBV5-6 and TRBJ1-3, with 7 bases fitting TRBD1. Germline loops: CDR1 SGHDT, CDR2 YYEEEE. There are 15 residues in the CDR3. Trimming cost V 3 bases and J 3 bases; bases outside gene matches: 6. The CDR3 sequence is CASSWGQTFGNTIYF. Here the CDR3 DNA reads TGTGCCAGCAGCTGGGGACAGACTTTTGGAAACACCATATATTTT.

The V and J genes are TRBV5-1 and TRBJ1-5; D ambiguous. This CDR3 is built from 12 residues. Trimming took off 8 bases at V and 10 bases at J, with 16 bases between the two ends. Germline values: CDR1 SGHRS, CDR2 YFSETQ. The CDR3 sequence is CASSTGRGPQHF. The CDR3 region has the DNA TGCGCCAGTTCAACCGGGCGCGGACCCCAGCATTTT.

The chain joins TRBV5-1 to TRBJ1-1; TRBD1 aligns across 8 bases. The germline CDR1 and CDR2 sequences are SGHRS and YFSETQ. V was pared by 4 bases and J by 4 bases, with 9 bases of the junction left unmatched. The CDR3 sequence is 15 residues long. DNA of the CDR3: TGCGCCAGCAGCGCCGGACAGGGAGGATCCACTGAAGCTTTCTTT. Translated: CASSAGQGGSTEAFF.

This chain connects TRBV7-2 to TRBJ2-5, with 9 positions matching TRBD2. Looked up from germline, CDR1 is SGHTA and CDR2 is FQGNSA. The CDR3 length is 15 residues. The V gene end was trimmed by 5 bases and the J gene end by 4 bases; junction bases not matched to a gene: 8. The CDR3 loop is CASSHQAGGGETQYF. Here the CDR3 DNA reads TGTGCCAGCAGCCACCAAGCGGGGGGTGGAGAGACCCAGTACTTC.

The chain uses TRBV7-9 and TRBJ2-3; 12 nucleotides align to TRBD2. The J segment lost 2 bases and the V segment lost 5 bases, leaving 5 bases of the junction unmatched. This CDR3 is 16 amino acids long. The germline V gene encodes CDR1 SEHNR and CDR2 FQNEAQ (reference sequence). CDR3 residues: CASSLTSGGSTDTQYF. CDR3 nucleotide sequence: TGTGCCAGCAGCCTAACTAGCGGGGGGTCCACAGATACGCAGTATTTT.

The chain employs TRBV11-1 and TRBJ1-2, with TRBD1 identical over 8 bases. CDR1 and CDR2 from the germline V gene are SGHAT and FQDESV (reference sequence). Losses at the gene ends were 5 bases for V and 4 bases for J; bases not matched to a gene: 9. The CDR3 totals 15 residues. The chain's CDR3 is CASSPNRGFSYGYTF. The DNA of the CDR3 is TGTGCCAGCAGCCCGAACAGGGGGTTTTCCTATGGCTACACCTTC.

The rearrangement links TRBV10-3 to TRBJ1-2, with 10 bases matching TRBD1. Trimming took 10 bases from V and 8 from J; bases not matched to a gene: 7. CDR1 ENHRY and CDR2 SYGVKD come from the germline V gene. This CDR3 is built from 12 residues. The CDR3 protein is CATGTGADGYTF. The DNA for the CDR3 is TGTGCCACCGGGACAGGGGCGGACGGCTACACCTTC.

The chain carries TRBV10-2 and TRBJ2-3; TRBD1 might be the D (6 bases). CDR1 WSHSY and CDR2 SAAADI come from the germline V gene. The CDR3 runs to 13 residues. V gave up 7 bases and J gave up 8 bases, with 16 bases separating them. The CDR3 sequence is CASNWDTGGTQYF. CDR3 coding DNA: TGCGCCAGCAACTGGGACACCGGAGGTACGCAGTATTTT.

This chain joins TRBV7-2 and TRBJ1-5; D perhaps matches TRBD1 (5 bases). This CDR3 comprises 15 residues. The germline CDR1 and CDR2 sequences are SGHTA and FQGNSA. The V gene lost 4 bases and the J gene lost 3 bases, with 13 bases spanning the gap. CDR3 nucleotides: TGTGCCAGCAGCTCCGGCGGGGGGAACAATCAGCCCCAGCATTTT. As protein: CASSSGGGNNQPQHF. Supplemented by reference TRBV7-2 and TRBJ1-5, the full variable domain reads GAGVSQSPSNKVTEKGKDVELRCDPISGHTALYWYRQSLGQGLEFLIYFQGNSAPDKSGLPSDRFSAERTGGSVSTLTIQRTQQEDSAVYLCASSSGGGNNQPQHFGDGTRLSIL.

V and J are TRBV5-1 and TRBJ2-5; 10 nucleotides line up with TRBD2. The CDR3 has 17 amino acids. Trimming removed 0 bases from V and 1 base from J; junction bases left unmatched: 6. Germline lookup yields CDR1 SGHRS and CDR2 YFSETQ. The CDR3 nucleotides are TGCGCCAGCAGCTTGGTGTCTAGCGGGGGAGCCCAAGAGACCCAGTACTTC. Residues: CASSLVSSGGAQETQYF.

The chain uses TRBV7-9 and TRBJ1-3, with D perhaps TRBD1 (5 bases). The length of the CDR3 is 14 residues. Germline-derived CDR1 and CDR2 are SEHNR and FQNEAQ (reference sequence). V lost 0 bases and J 4 bases, leaving 7 bases between the germline ends. Here the CDR3 reads CASSLAGTGNTIYF. DNA for the CDR3: TGTGCCAGCAGCTTAGCGGGGACGGGAAACACCATATATTTT.

V gene TRBV28 combines with J gene TRBJ2-6, with 12 bases fitting TRBD1. This CDR3 is built from 18 residues. V gave up 7 bases and J gave up 2 bases; unmatched junction bases: 9. Germline assignment: CDR1 MDHEN and CDR2 SYDVKM. The CDR3 nucleotides read TGTGCCAGCACCCTCCCCGGGACAGGGGGCCCTGGGGCCAACGTCCTGACTTTC. Protein: CASTLPGTGGPGANVLTF.

The rearrangement links TRBV6-5 to TRBJ2-7; D might be TRBD1 (6 bases). The germline CDR1 and CDR2 sequences are MNHEY and SVGAGI. V was clipped by 7 bases and J by 2 bases, with 12 bases between them. CDR3 length: 13 amino acids. CDR3 amino acids: CASTAGETYEQYF. CDR3 nucleotides: TGTGCCAGCACGGCAGGGGAGACCTACGAGCAGTACTTC.

The chain carries TRBV18 and TRBJ1-1; a possible D gene is TRBD1 (5 bases). Germline CDR1 reads KGHSH; CDR2 reads LQKENI. The V and J ends lost 4 bases and 6 bases respectively, with 15 bases between them. The CDR3 has 14 amino acids. The CDR3 region is CASSLRGGVPEAFF. CDR3 sequence (DNA): TGTGCCAGCTCACTACGCGGGGGGGTCCCTGAAGCTTTCTTT.

The rearrangement uses TRBV11-2 and TRBJ2-7; D not resolved. Looked up from germline, CDR1 is SGHAT and CDR2 is FQNNGV. The V end was cut by 0 bases, the J end by 0 bases, with 9 bases between. The CDR3 consists of 15 residues. The CDR3: CASSLETVSSYEQYF. The CDR3 DNA is TGTGCCAGCAGCTTAGAAACGGTGAGCTCCTACGAGCAGTACTTC. Combining the CDR3 with reference TRBV11-2 and TRBJ2-7 gives the whole variable domain EAGVAQSPRYKIIEKRQSVAFWCNPISGHATLYWYQQILGQGPKLLIQFQNNGVVDDSQLPKDRFSAERLKGVDSTLKIQPAKLEDSAVYLCASSLETVSSYEQYFGPGTRLTVT.

This rearrangement joins TRBV9 to TRBJ2-1; 10 positions match TRBD2. CDR3 length equals 14 residues. Germline V gene data show CDR1 as SGDLS and CDR2 as YYNGEE. V shed 1 base, J shed 6 bases, and the junction held 1 base outside the gene matches. CDR3 amino acids: CASSVSGGGNEQFF. CDR3 DNA: TGTGCCAGCAGCGTAAGCGGGGGGGGCAATGAGCAGTTCTTC.